This T cell receptor beta chain was retrieved from a study of CD8 T cells in Susac syndrome. Overall study findings and caveats: As acknowledged by the study, its TCR sequencing and HLA analysis included a relatively small number of individuals.

On this clonotype: Its matching antigen is unknown.

Reverse transcription of roughly 0.45 to 1 ug RNA used random hexamers. Amplification of TCR beta CDR3 spanned 54 Vbeta and 13 Jbeta via immunoSEQ multiplex PCR. TCRdb analysed the immunoSEQ multiplex PCR reads with MiXCR anew, one entry per CDR3 protein. In the table there are 300,000 or so distinct CDR3 sequences, about 90% of which are singletons. Sequencing of TCR beta, carried out with a high-throughput approach, was applied to CD8+ and CD4+ T cells from the blood. Treatment-naive patients with stable or active relapsing-remitting disease served as multiple sclerosis controls. Per germline, CDR1 GTSNPN and CDR2 SVGIG (reference sequence). This CDR3 comprises 13 residues. The V and J ends lost 0 bases and 7 bases respectively, with 12 bases between them.

The clonotype was recovered from a human donor with multiple sclerosis. The genes are TRBV30 and TRBJ1-1; unclear D gene. The material sequenced was CD4+ T cells from PBMCs. The DNA of the CDR3 is TGTGCCTGGAGTGTACGGGATAGGAGTGAAGCTTTCTTT. This sequence encodes CAWSVRDRSEAFF.